Sequencing of this T cell receptor (beta chain) was carried out in a study of T cell changes during pregnancy in multiple sclerosis. Sequenced by immunoSEQ multiplex PCR; TCRdb stores in-frame clones only, minus some. The table shows 100,000 or so clones, with roughly 92% occurring only once. Germline CDR1 is SNHLY and CDR2 is FYNNEI. The trim removed 4 bases at V and 11 bases at J, leaving 8 bases unmatched. The CDR3 covers 12 residues. The sequence was obtained from a female donor with multiple sclerosis, enrolled in a pregnancy study. Here the sequenced sample was peripheral blood, taken after pregnancy. The chain links TRBV2 to TRBJ2-7, with 7 bases aligning to TRBD1. The CDR3 DNA follows: TGTGCCAGCAGTGGATTAGACAGGGAAAAGTACTTC. Residues: CASSGLDREKYF. Full variable domain (missing parts from reference TRBV2 and TRBJ2-7): EPEVTQTPSHQVTQMGQEVILRCVPISNHLYFYWYRQILGQKVEFLVSFYNNEISEKSEIFDDQFSVERPDGSNFTLKIRSTKLEDSAMYFCASSGLDREKYFGPGTRLTVT.